This is a list of T cell receptor beta chains from one sample in a study of blood T cell repertoires in COVID-19. Repertoires were generated with immunoSEQ multiplex PCR, while TCRdb's copy carries only in-frame clones and drops some. Of about 260,000 clones in the sample, around 80% are singletons; the top ten hold around 4.2%. Sequencing input: peripheral blood. The source of these receptors is a man aged 55 to 70 with acute or convalescent COVID-19. The CDR3 runs from the conserved cysteine through the conserved F or W. D genes are given only for firm matches. Clone sizes are given selectively: once, few, many, or a class where the clone is expanded.

- 15 TRBJ2-3 TRBV28 TRBD1 TGTGCCAGCACCTCGGGACAGGGGTCCACAGATACGCAGTATTTT CASTSGQGSTDTQYF
- 15 TRBJ2-1 TRBV3-1/TRBV3-2 TRBD2 TGTGCCAGCAGCCAAGATTGGCGGGAGTTACCTGAGCAGTTCTTC CASSQDWRELPEQFF
- 11 TRBJ1-1 TRBV29-1 - TGCAGCGTTGTGGGGGCCGTTGAAGCTTTCTTT CSVVGAVEAFF
few 13 TRBJ2-1 TRBV29-1 TRBD1 TGCAGCGTTGGCGGACAGGGCTCGCATGAGCAGTTCTTC CSVGGQGSHEQFF
- 15 TRBJ2-1 TRBV6-1 TRBD1 TGTGCCAGCAGCTTGGACAGGGCTCTCTACAATGAGCAGTTCTTC CASSLDRALYNEQFF
- 17 TRBJ1-5 TRBV19 - TGTGCCAGTAGTAGGGACCGACAGGTCTATAGCAATCAGCCCCAGCATTTT CASSRDRQVYSNQPQHF
- 14 TRBJ2-1 TRBV6-5 TRBD2 TGTGCCAGCAAACCCGGGACTAGCGCCCATGAGCAGTTCTTC CASKPGTSAHEQFF
- 16 TRBJ2-1 TRBV28 - TGTGCCAGCAGTATAGCGGCCATAAGCTCCTACAATGAGCAGTTCTTC CASSIAAISSYNEQFF
- 10 TRBJ1-2 TRBV29-1 - TGCAGCGGGCTGACAGATGGCTACACCTTC CSGLTDGYTF
- 13 TRBJ1-3 TRBV12-5 - TGTGCTAGTGGTCGGATTGGGGGGGACACCATATATTTT CASGRIGGDTIYF
- 14 TRBJ1-6 TRBV29-1 TRBD1 TGCAGCGTTGGGACAGGGGGCCTGAATTCACCCCTCCACTTT CSVGTGGLNSPLHF
once 12 TRBJ2-1 TRBV24-1 TRBD1 TGTGCCACAGGGGGCTCCTCCAATGAGCAGTTCTTC CATGGSSNEQFF